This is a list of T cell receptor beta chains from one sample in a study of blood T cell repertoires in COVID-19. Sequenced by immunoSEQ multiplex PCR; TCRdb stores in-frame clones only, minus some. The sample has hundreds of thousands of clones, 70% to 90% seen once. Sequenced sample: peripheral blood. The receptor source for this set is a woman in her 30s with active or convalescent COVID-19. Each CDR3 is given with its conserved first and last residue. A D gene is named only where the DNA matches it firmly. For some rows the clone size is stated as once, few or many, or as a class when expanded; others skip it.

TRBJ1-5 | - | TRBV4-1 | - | CASSQDLVMVRGSQPQHF | TGCGCCAGCAGCCAAGATCTGGTGATGGTTAGGGGAAGTCAGCCCCAGCATTTT
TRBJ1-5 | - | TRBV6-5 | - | CASSYGAEYQPQHF | TGTGCCAGCAGTTACGGGGCAGAGTATCAGCCCCAGCATTTT
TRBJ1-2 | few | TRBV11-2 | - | CASSLEVGANYGYTF | TGTGCCAGCAGCTTAGAAGTGGGGGCGAACTATGGCTACACCTTC
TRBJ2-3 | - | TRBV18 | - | CASSSRVTSGSTDTQYF | TGTGCCAGCTCATCGCGTGTGACCAGCGGGTCCACAGATACGCAGTATTTT
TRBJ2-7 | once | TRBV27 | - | CASSPGQRDVEQYF | TGTGCCAGCAGCCCAGGACAGCGCGACGTCGAGCAGTACTTC
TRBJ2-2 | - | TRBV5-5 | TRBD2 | CASSLVGTSGTGELFF | TGTGCCAGCAGCTTGGTCGGGACTAGCGGGACCGGGGAGCTGTTTTTT
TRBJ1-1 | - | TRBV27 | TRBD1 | CASSLLGTGGATEAFF | TGTGCCAGCAGTTTATTGGGGACAGGGGGCGCGACTGAAGCTTTCTTT
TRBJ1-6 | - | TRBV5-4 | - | CASTAVGGAYNSPLHF | TGTGCCAGCACCGCTGTCGGCGGAGCCTATAATTCACCCCTCCACTTT
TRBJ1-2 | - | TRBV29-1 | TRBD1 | CSVEDSAGGYGYTF | TGCAGCGTTGAAGATAGTGCAGGGGGCTATGGCTACACCTTC
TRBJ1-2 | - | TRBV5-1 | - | CASSLAGEGGGYTF | TGCGCCAGCAGCTTGGCTGGGGAGGGAGGTGGCTACACCTTC
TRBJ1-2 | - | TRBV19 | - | CASSPFITIFRGSDNGYTF | TGTGCCAGTAGTCCCTTTATCACTATCTTCCGGGGGTCTGACAATGGCTACACCTTC
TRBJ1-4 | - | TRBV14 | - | CASSQAASGEKLFF | TGTGCCAGCAGCCAGGCTGCCAGCGGGGAAAAACTGTTTTTT
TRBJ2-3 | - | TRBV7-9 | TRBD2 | CASSSGTSGRTQYF | TGTGCCAGCAGCTCCGGGACTAGCGGGCGTACGCAGTATTTT
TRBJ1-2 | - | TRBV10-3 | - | CAISPQEYGYTF | TGTGCCATCAGTCCACAGGAGTATGGCTACACCTTC
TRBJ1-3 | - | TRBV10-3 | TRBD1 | CAISDSTGAGNTIYF | TGTGCCATCAGTGACTCGACAGGGGCTGGAAACACCATATATTTT
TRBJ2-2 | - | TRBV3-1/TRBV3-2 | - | CASSQEGWEHEELFF | TGTGCCAGCAGCCAAGAGGGGTGGGAGCATGAGGAGCTGTTTTTT
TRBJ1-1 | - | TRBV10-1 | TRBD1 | CASGGGTANTEAFF | TGCGCCAGTGGAGGAGGGACAGCGAACACTGAAGCTTTCTTT
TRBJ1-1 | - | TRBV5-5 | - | CASSFTSNTEAFF | TGTGCCAGCAGCTTCACAAGTAACACTGAAGCTTTCTTT
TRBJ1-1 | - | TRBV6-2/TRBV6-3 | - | CASSTFSRPYTEAFF | TGTGCCAGCAGTACCTTCTCCAGGCCGTACACTGAAGCTTTCTTT
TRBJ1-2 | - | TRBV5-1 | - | CASSFNRDYGYTF | TGCGCCAGCAGCTTCAACAGGGACTATGGCTACACCTTC
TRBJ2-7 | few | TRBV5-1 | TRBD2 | CASSLTLAGGSEQYF | TGCGCCAGCAGCTTGACACTAGCGGGGGGTTCGGAGCAGTACTTC
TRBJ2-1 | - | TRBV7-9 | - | CASSLVQGISYNEQFF | TGTGCCAGCAGCTTAGTTCAGGGAATCTCCTACAATGAGCAGTTCTTC
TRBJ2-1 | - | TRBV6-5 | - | CASSYGAYSYNEQFF | TGTGCCAGCAGTTATGGGGCCTACTCCTACAATGAGCAGTTCTTC
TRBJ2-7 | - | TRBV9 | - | CASSPTIYEQYF | TGTGCCAGCTCCCCTACTATCTACGAGCAGTACTTC
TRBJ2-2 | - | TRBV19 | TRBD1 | CASSILQGVGGELFF | TGTGCCAGTAGTATACTACAGGGGGTTGGCGGGGAGCTGTTTTTT
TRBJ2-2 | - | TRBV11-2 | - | CASSRTGTGELFF | TGTGCCAGCAGCAGAACAGGTACCGGGGAGCTGTTTTTT
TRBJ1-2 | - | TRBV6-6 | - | CASSKTPSGDIYGYTF | TGTGCCAGCAGTAAAACACCCAGCGGGGATATTTATGGCTACACCTTC
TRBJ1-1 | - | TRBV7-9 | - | CASMGQLNTEAFF | TGTGCCAGCATGGGGCAGTTGAACACTGAAGCTTTCTTT
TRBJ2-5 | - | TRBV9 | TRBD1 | CASSLRQGLTETQYF | TGTGCCAGCAGCCTGAGACAGGGTCTAACAGAGACCCAGTACTTC
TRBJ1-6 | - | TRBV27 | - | CASSYSGSSYNSPLHF | TGTGCCAGCAGCTACTCCGGGAGCTCCTATAATTCACCCCTCCACTTT
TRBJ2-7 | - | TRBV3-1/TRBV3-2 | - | CASSSSSYEQYF | TGTGCCAGCAGCTCGAGCTCCTACGAGCAGTACTTC
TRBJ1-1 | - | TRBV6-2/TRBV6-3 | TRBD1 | CASSSQGQGFTEAFF | TGTGCCAGCAGTTCCCAGGGACAGGGGTTCACTGAAGCTTTCTTT
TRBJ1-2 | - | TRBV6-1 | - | CASSDLYRIDGYTF | TGTGCCAGCAGTGATCTATACAGGATTGATGGCTACACCTTC
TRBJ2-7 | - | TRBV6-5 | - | CASSYKGDEQYF | TGTGCCAGCAGTTATAAAGGGGACGAGCAGTACTTC
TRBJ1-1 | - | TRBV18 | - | CASSPSGRGRANTEAFF | TGTGCCAGCTCACCATCCGGTCGTGGGCGGGCGAACACTGAAGCTTTCTTT
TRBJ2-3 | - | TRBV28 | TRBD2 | CASSLIAGSTDTQYF | TGTGCCAGCAGTTTAATAGCGGGTAGCACAGATACGCAGTATTTT
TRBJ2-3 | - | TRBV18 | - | CASSPSRINTDTQYF | TGTGCCAGCTCACCAAGCAGGATTAACACAGATACGCAGTATTTT
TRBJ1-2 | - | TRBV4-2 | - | CASSQEVRGPLYYGYTF | TGTGCCAGCAGCCAAGAGGTGAGAGGGCCCCTCTACTATGGCTACACCTTC
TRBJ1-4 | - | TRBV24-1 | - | CATEGTYNEKLFF | TGTGCCACCGAAGGGACTTATAATGAAAAACTGTTTTTT
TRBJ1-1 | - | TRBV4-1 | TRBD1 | CASSPSTPGQLNTEAFF | TGCGCCAGCAGCCCCAGTACTCCGGGACAGCTGAACACTGAAGCTTTCTTT
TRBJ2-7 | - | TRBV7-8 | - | CASSLEQGSTYEQYF | TGTGCCAGCAGCTTAGAACAGGGCTCGACCTACGAGCAGTACTTC
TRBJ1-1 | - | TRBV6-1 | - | CASSEGQEGTEAFF | TGTGCCAGCAGTGAAGGACAAGAGGGCACTGAAGCTTTCTTT
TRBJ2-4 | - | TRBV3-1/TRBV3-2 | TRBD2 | CASSQGRSGSGGIQYF | TGTGCCAGCAGCCAAGGACGTAGCGGGAGTGGGGGCATTCAGTACTTC
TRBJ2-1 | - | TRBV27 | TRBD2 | CASRPSGGGSEQFF | TGTGCCAGCAGGCCGAGCGGGGGAGGGAGTGAGCAGTTCTTC
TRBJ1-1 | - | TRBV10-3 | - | CAISGMQGGMDEAFF | TGTGCCATCAGTGGGATGCAAGGGGGAATGGATGAAGCTTTCTTT
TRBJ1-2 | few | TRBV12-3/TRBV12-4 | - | CASSRDIYGYTF | TGTGCCAGCAGTCGGGACATCTATGGCTACACCTTC
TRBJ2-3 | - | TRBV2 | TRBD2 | CASSEDGGGRADTQYF | TGTGCCAGCAGTGAAGACGGGGGGGGCAGGGCAGATACGCAGTATTTT
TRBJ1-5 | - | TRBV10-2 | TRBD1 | CASSPGTAKNQPQHF | TGCGCCAGCAGTCCCGGGACAGCTAAAAATCAGCCCCAGCATTTT
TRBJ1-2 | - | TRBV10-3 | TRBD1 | CAISDFDRGYGYTF | TGTGCCATCAGTGATTTTGACAGGGGCTATGGCTACACCTTC
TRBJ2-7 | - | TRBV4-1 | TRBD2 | CASSQDPPPLAGYEQYF | TGCGCCAGCAGCCAAGATCCACCCCCACTAGCGGGGTACGAGCAGTACTTC
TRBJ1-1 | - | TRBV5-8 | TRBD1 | CASSRDRVEHTEAFF | TGTGCCAGCAGCCGGGACAGGGTGGAACACACTGAAGCTTTCTTT
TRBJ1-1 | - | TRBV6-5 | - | CASRPGVYTEAFF | TGTGCCAGCAGACCCGGGGTCTACACTGAAGCTTTCTTT
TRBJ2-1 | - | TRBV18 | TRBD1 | CASSPGTGDTPGQFF | TGTGCCAGCTCACCTGGGACAGGCGACACCCCTGGCCAGTTCTTC
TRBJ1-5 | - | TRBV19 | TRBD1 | CASSRGQQPQHF | TGTGCCAGTAGCCGGGGACAGCAGCCCCAGCATTTT
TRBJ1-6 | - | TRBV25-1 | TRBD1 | CASSDFSTGGSSPLHF | TGTGCCAGCAGTGATTTTTCGACAGGGGGAAGTTCACCCCTCCACTTT
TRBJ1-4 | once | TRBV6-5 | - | CASSPVTGNEKLFF | TGTGCCAGCAGTCCGGTCACGGGAAATGAAAAACTGTTTTTT